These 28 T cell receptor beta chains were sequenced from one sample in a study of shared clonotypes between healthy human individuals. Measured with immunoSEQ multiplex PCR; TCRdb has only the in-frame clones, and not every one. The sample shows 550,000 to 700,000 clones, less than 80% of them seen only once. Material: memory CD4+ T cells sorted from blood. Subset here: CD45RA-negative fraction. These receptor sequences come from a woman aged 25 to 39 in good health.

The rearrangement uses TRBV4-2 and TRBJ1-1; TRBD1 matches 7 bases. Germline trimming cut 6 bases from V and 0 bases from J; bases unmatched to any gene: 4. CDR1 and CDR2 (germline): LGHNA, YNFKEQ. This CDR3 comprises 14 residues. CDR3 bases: TGTGCCAGCAGGCCGACAGGGATGAACACTGAAGCTTTCTTT. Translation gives CASRPTGMNTEAFF.

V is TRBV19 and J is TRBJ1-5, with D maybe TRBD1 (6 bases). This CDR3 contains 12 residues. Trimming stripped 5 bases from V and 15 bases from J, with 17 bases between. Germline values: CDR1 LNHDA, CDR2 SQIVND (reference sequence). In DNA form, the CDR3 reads TGTGCCAGTAGTGCGGGATGGGACACCGGGCATTTT. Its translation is CASSAGWDTGHF.

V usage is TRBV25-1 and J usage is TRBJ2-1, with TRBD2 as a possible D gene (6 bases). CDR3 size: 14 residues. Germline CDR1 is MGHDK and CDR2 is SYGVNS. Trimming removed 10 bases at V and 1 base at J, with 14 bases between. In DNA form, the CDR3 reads TGTGCCACCCTCCGGGACTCATCCTACAATGAGCAGTTCTTC. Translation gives CATLRDSSYNEQFF.

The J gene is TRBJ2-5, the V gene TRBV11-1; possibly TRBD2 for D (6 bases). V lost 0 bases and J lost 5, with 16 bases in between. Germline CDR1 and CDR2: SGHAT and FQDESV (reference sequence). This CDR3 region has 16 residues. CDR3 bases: TGTGCCAGCAGCTTAGCGTTAATCCGCGGGAAGGAGACCCAGTACTTC. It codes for CASSLALIRGKETQYF.

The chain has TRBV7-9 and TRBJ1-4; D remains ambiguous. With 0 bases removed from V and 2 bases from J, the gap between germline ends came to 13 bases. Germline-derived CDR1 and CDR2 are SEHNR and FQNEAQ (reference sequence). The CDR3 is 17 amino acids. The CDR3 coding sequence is TGTGCCAGCAGCTTAGCTAAGAATCGTCGGACTAATGAAAAACTGTTTTTT. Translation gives CASSLAKNRRTNEKLFF. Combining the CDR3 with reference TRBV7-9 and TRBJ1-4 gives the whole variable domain DTGVSQNPRHKITKRGQNVTFRCDPISEHNRLYWYRQTLGQGPEFLTYFQNEAQLEKSRLLSDRFSAERPKGSFSTLEIQRTEQGDSAMYLCASSLAKNRRTNEKLFFGSGTQLSVL.

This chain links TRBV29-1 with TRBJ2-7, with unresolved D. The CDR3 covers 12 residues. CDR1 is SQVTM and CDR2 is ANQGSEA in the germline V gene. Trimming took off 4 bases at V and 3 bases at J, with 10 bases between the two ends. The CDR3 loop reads CSVAHSSYEQYF. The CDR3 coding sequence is TGCAGCGTTGCTCACAGCAGCTACGAGCAGTACTTC.

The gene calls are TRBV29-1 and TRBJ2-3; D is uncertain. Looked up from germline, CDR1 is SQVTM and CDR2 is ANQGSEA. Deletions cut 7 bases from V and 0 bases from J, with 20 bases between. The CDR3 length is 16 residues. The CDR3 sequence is CSGGNGVYSSTDTQYF. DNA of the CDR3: TGCAGCGGTGGGAATGGGGTGTATTCTAGCACAGATACGCAGTATTTT.

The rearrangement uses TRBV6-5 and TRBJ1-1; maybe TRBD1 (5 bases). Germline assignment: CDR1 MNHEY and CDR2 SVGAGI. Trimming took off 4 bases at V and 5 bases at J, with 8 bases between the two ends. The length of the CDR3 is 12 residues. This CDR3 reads CASSFGGTEAFF. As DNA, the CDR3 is TGTGCCAGCAGTTTCGGGGGAACTGAAGCTTTCTTT.

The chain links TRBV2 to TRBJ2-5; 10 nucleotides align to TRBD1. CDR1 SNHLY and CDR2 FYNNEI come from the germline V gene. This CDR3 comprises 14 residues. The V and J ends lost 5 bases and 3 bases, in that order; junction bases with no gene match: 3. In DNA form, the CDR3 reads TGTGCCAGCAGTTCGGACAGGGGGGAAGAGACCCAGTACTTC. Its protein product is CASSSDRGEETQYF.

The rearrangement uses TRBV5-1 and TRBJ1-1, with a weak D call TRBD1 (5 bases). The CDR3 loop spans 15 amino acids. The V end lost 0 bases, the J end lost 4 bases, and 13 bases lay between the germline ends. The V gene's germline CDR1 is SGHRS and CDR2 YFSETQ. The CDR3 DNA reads TGCGCCAGCAGCTTGGAAATGGCAGGGACCACTGAAGCTTTCTTT. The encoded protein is CASSLEMAGTTEAFF.

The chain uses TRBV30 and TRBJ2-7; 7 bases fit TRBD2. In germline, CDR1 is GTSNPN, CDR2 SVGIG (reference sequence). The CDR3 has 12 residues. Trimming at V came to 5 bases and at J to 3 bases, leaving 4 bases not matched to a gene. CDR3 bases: TGTGCCTGGGGGAGGGGACGCTACGAGCAGTACTTC. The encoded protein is CAWGRGRYEQYF.

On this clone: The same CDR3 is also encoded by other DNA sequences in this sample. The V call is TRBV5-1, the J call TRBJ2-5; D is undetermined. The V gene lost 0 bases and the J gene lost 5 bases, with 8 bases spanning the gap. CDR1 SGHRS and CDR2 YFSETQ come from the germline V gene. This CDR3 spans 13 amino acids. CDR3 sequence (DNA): TGCGCCAGCAGCTTGGGTGGGGTTGAGACCCAGTACTTC. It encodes CASSLGGVETQYF.

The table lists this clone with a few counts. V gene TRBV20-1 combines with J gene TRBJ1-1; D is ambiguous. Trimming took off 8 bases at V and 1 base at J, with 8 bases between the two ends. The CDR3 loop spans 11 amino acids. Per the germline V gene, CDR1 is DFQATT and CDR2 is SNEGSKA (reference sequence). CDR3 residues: CSTFRNTEAFF. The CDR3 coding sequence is TGCAGTACGTTTAGGAACACTGAAGCTTTCTTT.

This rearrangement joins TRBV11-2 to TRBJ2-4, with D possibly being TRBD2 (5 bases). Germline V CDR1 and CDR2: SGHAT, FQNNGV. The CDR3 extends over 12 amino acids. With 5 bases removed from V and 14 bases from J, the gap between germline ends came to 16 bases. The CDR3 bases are TGTGCCAGCAGCATCCGGACGGGGATCGAGTACTTC. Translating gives CASSIRTGIEYF.

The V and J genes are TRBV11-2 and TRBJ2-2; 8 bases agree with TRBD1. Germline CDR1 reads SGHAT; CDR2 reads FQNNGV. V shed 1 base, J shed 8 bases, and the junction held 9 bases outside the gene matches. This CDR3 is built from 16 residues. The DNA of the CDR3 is TGTGCCAGCAGCTTAGTGCGGACAGGGTTTTTAGGGGAGCTGTTTTTT. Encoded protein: CASSLVRTGFLGELFF.

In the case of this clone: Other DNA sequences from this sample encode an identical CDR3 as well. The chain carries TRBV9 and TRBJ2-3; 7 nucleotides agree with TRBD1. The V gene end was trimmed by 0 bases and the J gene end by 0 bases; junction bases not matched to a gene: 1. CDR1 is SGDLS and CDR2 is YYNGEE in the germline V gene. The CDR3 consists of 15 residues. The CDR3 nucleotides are TGTGCCAGCAGCGTAGAGGGACAGAGCACAGATACGCAGTATTTT. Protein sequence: CASSVEGQSTDTQYF.

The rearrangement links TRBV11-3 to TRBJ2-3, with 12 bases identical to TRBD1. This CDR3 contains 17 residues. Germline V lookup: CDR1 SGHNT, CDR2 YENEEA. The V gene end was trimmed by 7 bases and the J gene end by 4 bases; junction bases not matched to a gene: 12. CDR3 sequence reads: CASNPTLGQGAADTQYF. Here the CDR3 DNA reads TGTGCCAGCAACCCCACGTTGGGACAGGGGGCCGCAGATACGCAGTATTTT.

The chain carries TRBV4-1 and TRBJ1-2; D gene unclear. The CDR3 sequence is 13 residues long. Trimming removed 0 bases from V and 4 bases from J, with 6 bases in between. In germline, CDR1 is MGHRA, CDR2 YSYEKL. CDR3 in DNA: TGCGCCAGCAGCCAAGATCCCGGCTATGGCTACACCTTC. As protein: CASSQDPGYGYTF.

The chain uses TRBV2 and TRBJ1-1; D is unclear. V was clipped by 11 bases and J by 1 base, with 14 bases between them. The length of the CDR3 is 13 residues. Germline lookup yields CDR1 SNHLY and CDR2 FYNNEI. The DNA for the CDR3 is TGTGCCGGAAATTTGAACCAGAACACTGAAGCTTTCTTT. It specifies CAGNLNQNTEAFF.

CDR3 bases: TGTGCCAGCAGCTCAAGGGCGCTCGAGGGACTAGCGGTCACCGGGGAGCTGTTTTTT. Translation: CASSSRALEGLAVTGELFF. The V gene is TRBV7-2, the J gene TRBJ2-2; 11 bases are shared with TRBD2. This CDR3 contains 19 residues. The V gene end was trimmed by 4 bases and the J gene end by 4 bases; junction bases not matched to a gene: 14. Germline CDR1 SGHTA, CDR2 FQGNSA.

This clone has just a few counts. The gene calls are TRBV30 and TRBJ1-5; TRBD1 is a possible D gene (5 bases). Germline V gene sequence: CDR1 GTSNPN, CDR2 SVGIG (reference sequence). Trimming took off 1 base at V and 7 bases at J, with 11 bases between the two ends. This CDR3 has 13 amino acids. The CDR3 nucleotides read TGTGCCTGGAGTGGTACAGGAGAACAGCCCCAGCATTTT. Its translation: CAWSGTGEQPQHF.

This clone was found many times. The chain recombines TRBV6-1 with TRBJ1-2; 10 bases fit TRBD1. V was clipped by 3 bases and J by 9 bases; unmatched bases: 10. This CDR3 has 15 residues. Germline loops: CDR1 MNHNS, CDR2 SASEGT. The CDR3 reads CASSDATGGDSSYTF. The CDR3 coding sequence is TGTGCCAGCAGTGACGCGACAGGGGGCGATTCCAGCTACACCTTC.

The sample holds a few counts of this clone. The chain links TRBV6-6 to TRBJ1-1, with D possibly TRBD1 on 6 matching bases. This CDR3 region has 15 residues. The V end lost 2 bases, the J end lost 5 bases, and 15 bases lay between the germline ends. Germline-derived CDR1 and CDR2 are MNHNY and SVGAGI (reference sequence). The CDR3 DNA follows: TGTGCCAGCAGTTACACAGGGAATAGAGGTACTGAAGCTTTCTTT. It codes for CASSYTGNRGTEAFF.

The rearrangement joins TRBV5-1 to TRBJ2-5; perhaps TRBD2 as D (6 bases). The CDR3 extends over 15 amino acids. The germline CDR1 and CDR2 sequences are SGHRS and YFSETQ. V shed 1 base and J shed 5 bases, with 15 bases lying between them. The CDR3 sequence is CASSLLASGLETQYF. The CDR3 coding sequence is TGCGCCAGCAGCTTGTTGGCCAGCGGGTTGGAGACCCAGTACTTC.

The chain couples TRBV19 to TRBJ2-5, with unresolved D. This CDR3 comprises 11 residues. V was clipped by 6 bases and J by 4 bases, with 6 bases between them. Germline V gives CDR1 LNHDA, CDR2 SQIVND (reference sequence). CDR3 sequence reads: CASSARETQYF. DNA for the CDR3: TGTGCCAGTAGCGCGAGAGAGACCCAGTACTTC.

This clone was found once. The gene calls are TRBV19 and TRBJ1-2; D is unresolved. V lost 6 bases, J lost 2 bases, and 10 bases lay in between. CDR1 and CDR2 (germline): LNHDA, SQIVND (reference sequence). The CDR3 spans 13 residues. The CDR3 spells CASRLAMNYGYTF. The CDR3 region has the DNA TGTGCCAGTAGGCTGGCCATGAACTATGGCTACACCTTC.

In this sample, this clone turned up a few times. This CDR3 reads CASSLQGGSGNTIYF. CDR3 DNA: TGTGCCAGCAGCTTACAAGGGGGCTCTGGAAACACCATATATTTT. The rearrangement links TRBV7-9 to TRBJ1-3, with a weak D call TRBD1 (6 bases). This CDR3 comprises 15 residues. CDR1 SEHNR and CDR2 FQNEAQ come from the germline V gene (reference sequence). Trimming removed 2 bases at V and 0 bases at J, with 8 bases between.

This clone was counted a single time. The CDR3 DNA follows: TGTGCCAGCAGCGTAGGAGTCAGGTCCACTGACGAGCAGTACTTC. Translated: CASSVGVRSTDEQYF. The chain links TRBV9 to TRBJ2-7, with D unclear. The CDR3 has 15 residues. The germline CDR1 and CDR2 sequences are SGDLS and YYNGEE. V lost 0 bases and J lost 5, with 15 bases in between.